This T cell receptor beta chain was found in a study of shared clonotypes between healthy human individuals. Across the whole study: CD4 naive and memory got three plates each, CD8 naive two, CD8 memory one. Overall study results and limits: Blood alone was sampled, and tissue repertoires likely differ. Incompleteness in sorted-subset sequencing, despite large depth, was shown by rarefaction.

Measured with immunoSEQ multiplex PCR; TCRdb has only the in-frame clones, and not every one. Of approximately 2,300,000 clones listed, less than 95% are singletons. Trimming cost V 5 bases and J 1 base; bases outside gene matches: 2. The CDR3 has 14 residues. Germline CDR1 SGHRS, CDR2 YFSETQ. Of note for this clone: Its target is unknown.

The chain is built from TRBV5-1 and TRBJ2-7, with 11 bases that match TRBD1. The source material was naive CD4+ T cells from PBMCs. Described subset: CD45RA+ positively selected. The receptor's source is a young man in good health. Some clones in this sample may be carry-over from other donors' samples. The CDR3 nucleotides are TGCGCCAGCAGGGGGACAGGGGGTTCCTACGAGCAGTACTTC. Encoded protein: CASRGTGGSYEQYF.